The T cell receptor beta chain under discussion was sequenced for a study of human T cells and chemical hapten exposure. As for the study in general: Small volume differences among pooled libraries mainly caused per-sample TCR yield variation.

Overall study results and limits: High-frequency TCRs, those above 1 in 1000, stayed the same after DPC sensitization.

Whole blood, unfractionated, served as the material for total RNA extraction. This clonotype was picked up many times. As yet, its antigen is unknown. This CDR3 region has 15 residues. Trimming took 5 bases from V and 5 from J, leaving 18 bases between them. Germline CDR1 and CDR2: SEHNR and FQNEAQ (reference sequence). Individual cDNA molecules in this library carried unique molecular identifiers. In the authors' workflow: Sample TCR counts, which ranged from 23,224 to 690,600, had a median of roughly 100,000. TCRdb re-analysed the 5' RACE reads in MiXCR, keeping a single row per CDR3 protein. TCRdb's processing, not the authors', yielded these V and J calls. Of some 78,000 distinct CDR3 sequences in the sample, more than 7% were seen once.

This sequence joins TRBV7-9 and TRBJ1-1; the D gene is possibly TRBD1 (5 bases). The clonotype comes from a male donor in good health. This CDR3 is CASSRQTAPSTEAFF. Written as DNA, the CDR3 is TGTGCCAGCAGCCGACAGACAGCGCCGAGTACTGAAGCTTTCTTT.